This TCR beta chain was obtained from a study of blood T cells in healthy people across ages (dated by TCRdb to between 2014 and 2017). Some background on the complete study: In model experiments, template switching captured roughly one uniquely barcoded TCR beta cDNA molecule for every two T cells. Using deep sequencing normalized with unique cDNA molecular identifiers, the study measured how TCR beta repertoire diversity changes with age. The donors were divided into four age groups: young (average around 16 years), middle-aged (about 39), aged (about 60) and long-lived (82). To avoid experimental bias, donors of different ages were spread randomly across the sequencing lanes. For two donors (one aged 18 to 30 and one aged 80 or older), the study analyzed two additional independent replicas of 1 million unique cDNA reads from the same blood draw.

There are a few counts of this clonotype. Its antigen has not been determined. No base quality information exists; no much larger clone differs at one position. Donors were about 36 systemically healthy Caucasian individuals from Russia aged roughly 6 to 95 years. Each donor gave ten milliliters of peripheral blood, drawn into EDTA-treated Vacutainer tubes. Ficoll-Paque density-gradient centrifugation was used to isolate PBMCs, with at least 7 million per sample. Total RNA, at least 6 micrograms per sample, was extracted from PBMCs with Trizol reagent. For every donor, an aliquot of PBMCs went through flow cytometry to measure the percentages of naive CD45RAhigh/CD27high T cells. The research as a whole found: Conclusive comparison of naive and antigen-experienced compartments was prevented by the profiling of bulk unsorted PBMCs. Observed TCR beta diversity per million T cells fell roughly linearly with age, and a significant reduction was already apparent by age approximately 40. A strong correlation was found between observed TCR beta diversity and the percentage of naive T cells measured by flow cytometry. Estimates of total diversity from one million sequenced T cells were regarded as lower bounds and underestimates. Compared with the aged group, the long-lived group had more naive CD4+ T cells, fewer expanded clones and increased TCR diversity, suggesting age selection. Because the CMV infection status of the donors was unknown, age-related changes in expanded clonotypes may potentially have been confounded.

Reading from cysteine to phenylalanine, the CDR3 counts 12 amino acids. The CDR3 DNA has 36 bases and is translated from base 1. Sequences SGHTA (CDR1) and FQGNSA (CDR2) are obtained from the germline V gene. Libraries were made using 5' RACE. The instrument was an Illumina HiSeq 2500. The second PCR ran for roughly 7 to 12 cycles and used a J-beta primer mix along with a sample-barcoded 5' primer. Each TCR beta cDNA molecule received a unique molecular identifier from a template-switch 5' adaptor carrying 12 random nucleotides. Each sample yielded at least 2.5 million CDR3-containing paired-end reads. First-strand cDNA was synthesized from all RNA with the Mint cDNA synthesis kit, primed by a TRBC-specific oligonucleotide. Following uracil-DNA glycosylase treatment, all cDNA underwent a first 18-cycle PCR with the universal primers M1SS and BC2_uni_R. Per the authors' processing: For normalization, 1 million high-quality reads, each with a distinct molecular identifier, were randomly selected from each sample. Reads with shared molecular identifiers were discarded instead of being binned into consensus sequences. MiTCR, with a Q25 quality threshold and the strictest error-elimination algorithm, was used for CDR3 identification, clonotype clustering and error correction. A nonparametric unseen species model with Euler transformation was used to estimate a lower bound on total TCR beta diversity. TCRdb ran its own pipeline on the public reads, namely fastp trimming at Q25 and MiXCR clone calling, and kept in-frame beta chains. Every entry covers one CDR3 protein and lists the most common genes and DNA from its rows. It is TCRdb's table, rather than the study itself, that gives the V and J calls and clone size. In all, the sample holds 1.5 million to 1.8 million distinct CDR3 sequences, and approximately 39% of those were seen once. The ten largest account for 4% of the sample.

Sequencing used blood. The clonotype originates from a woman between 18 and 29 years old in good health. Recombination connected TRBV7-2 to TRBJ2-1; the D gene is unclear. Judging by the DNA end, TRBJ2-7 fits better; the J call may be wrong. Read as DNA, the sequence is TGTGCCAGCAGCTCCGTTTACAATGAGCAGTACTTC. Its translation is CASSSVYNEQYF.